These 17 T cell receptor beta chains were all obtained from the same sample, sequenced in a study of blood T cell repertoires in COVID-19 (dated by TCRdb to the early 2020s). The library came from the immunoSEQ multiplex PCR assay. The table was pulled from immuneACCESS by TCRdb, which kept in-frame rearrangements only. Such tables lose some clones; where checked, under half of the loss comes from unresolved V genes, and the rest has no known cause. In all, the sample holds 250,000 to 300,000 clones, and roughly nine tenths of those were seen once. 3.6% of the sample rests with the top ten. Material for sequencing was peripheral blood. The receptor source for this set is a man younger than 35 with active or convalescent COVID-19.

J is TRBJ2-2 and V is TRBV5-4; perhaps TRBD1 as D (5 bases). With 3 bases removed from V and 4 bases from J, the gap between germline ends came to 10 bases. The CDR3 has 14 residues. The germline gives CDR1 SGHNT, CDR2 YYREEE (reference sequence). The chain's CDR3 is CASSSPQGTGELFF. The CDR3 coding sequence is TGTGCCAGCAGCTCCCCCCAGGGCACCGGGGAGCTGTTTTTT.

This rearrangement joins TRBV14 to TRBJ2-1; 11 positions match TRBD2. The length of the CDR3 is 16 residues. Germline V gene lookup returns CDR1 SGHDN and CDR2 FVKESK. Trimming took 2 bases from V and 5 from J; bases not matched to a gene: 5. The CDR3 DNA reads TGTGCCAGCAGCCAAATAGCGGGAGGGCCCCACAATGAGCAGTTCTTC. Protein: CASSQIAGGPHNEQFF.

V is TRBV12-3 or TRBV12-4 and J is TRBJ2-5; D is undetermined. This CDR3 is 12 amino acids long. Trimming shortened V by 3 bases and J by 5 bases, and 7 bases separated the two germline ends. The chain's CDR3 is CASSLFSETQYF. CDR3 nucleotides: TGTGCCAGCAGTTTGTTTTCTGAGACCCAGTACTTC.

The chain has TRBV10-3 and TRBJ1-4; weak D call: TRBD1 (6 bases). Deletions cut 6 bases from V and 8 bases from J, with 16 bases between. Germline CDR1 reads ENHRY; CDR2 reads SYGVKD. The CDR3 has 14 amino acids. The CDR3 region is CAIRKTGPNEKLFF. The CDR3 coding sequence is TGTGCCATCAGAAAGACAGGCCCGAACGAAAAACTGTTTTTT.

Written as DNA, the CDR3 is TGTGCCAGCAGCTTGTTTAGCGGGGGGAACACCGGGGAGCTGTTTTTT. Amino acid sequence: CASSLFSGGNTGELFF. The rearrangement joins TRBV5-4 to TRBJ2-2; 9 nucleotides align to TRBD2. After removal of 1 base from V and 1 base from J, the junction contained 2 bases not matched to a gene. Germline CDR1 is SGHNT and CDR2 is YYREEE (reference sequence). The CDR3 totals 16 residues.

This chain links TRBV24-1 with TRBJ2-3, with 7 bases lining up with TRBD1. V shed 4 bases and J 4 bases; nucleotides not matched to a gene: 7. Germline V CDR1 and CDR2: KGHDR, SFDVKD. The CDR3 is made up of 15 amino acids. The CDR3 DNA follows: TGTGCCACCAGTGACTCACAGGGGTTCGCAGATACGCAGTATTTT. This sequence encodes CATSDSQGFADTQYF.

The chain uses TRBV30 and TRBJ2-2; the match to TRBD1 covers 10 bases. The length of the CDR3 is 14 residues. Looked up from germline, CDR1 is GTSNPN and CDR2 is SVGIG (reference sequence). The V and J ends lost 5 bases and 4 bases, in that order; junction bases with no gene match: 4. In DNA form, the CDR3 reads TGTGCCTGGGACAGGGGGCTCTTCACCGGGGAGCTGTTTTTT. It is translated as CAWDRGLFTGELFF.

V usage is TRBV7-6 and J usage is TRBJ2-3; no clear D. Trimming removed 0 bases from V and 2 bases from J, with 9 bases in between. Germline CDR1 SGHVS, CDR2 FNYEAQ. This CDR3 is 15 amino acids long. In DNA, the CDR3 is TGTGCCAGCAGCTTAGCGCACAGCCCCACAGATACGCAGTATTTT. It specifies CASSLAHSPTDTQYF.

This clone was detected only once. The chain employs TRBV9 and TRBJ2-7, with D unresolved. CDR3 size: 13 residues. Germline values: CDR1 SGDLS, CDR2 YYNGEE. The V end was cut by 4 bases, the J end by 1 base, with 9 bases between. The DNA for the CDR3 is TGTGCCAGCAGCCATTTAGAGTCCTACGAGCAGTACTTC. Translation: CASSHLESYEQYF.

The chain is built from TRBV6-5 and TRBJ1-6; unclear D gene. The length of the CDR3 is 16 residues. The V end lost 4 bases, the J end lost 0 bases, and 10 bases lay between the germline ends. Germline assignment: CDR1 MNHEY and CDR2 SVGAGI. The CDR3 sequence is CASSFGVSSYNSPLHF. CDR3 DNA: TGTGCCAGCAGTTTCGGTGTTAGCTCCTATAATTCACCCCTCCACTTT.

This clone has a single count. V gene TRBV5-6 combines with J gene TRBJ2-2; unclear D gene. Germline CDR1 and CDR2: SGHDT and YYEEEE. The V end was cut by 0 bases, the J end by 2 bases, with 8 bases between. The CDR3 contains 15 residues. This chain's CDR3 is CASSLGRTNTGELFF. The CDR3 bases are TGTGCCAGCAGCTTGGGGAGAACTAACACCGGGGAGCTGTTTTTT.

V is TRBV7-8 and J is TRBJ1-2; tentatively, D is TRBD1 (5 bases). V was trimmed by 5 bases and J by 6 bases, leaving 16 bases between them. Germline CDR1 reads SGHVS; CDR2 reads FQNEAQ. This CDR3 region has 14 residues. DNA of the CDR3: TGTGCCAGCAGCGCCGCGTGGGGCGGGGATGGCTACACCTTC. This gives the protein CASSAAWGGDGYTF.

The CDR3 DNA reads TGTGCCCTACAGATGAGTAGTAGCGGGAGGGGGTTTTTT. It encodes CALQMSSSGRGFF. The J gene is TRBJ2-2, the V gene TRBV30; 11 nucleotides match TRBD2. Per the germline V gene, CDR1 is GTSNPN and CDR2 is SVGIG (reference sequence). The length of the CDR3 is 13 residues. The J segment lost 16 bases and the V segment lost 8 bases, leaving 15 bases of the junction unmatched.

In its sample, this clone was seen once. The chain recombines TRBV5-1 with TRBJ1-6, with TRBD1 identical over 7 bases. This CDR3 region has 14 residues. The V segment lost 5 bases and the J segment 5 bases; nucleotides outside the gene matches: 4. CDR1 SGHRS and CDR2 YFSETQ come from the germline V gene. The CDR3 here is CASRPGGNNSPLHF. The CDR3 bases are TGCGCCAGCAGGCCAGGGGGAAATAATTCACCCCTCCACTTT.

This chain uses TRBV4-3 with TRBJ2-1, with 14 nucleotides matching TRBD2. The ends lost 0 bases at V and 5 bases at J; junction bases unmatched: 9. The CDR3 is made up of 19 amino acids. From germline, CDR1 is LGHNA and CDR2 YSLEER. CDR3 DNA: TGCGCCAGCAGCCAAGATCCTCGGGGACTAGCGGGAGCTAACAATGAGCAGTTCTTC. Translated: CASSQDPRGLAGANNEQFF.

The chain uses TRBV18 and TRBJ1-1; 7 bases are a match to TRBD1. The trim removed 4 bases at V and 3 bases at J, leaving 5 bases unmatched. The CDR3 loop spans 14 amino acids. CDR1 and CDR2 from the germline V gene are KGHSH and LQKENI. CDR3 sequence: CASSRRQGHTEAFF. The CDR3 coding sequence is TGTGCCAGCTCACGTCGACAGGGCCACACTGAAGCTTTCTTT.

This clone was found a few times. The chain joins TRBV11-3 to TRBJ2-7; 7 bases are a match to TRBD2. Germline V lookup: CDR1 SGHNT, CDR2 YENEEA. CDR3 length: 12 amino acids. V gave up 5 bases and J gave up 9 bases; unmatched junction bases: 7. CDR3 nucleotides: TGTGCCAGCAGCCAGAGGTGGGAGGGGCAGTACTTC. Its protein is CASSQRWEGQYF.